This paragraph covers one TCR beta chain sequence. This entry comes from a study of cytomegalovirus exposure and HLA in healthy donors. V shed 1 base and J 1 base; nucleotides not matched to a gene: 4. This CDR3 has 16 amino acids. PCR involved 60 Vbeta and 13 Jbeta primers. Here immunoSEQ multiplex PCR was the method, and the copy in TCRdb shows in-frame clones only, minus some. The table includes about 140,000 clones, 75% to 85% detected once. The chain recombines TRBV5-3 with TRBJ1-3, with 8 bases identical to TRBD1. TRBV5-3 has ORF status, its function being uncertain. This sequence originates from a middle-aged man in good health and CMV-seronegative. Sequences were obtained from PBMCs. The CDR3 reads CARSLQGASSGNTIYF. In DNA, the CDR3 is TGTGCCAGAAGCTTGCAGGGGGCGAGTTCTGGAAACACCATATATTTT.